These 26 T cell receptor beta chains originate from one sample sequenced in a study of Graves' ophthalmopathy and Graves' hyperthyroidism. RNA transcripts were the template, and TCR beta CDR3 regions were amplified from them. First-round RT-PCR relied on HTBI primers, and a second-round multiplex PCR came next. TCRdb reprocessed the multiplex PCR reads via MiXCR and lists one record per CDR3 protein. Of just over 600,000 distinct CDR3 sequences in the sample, about a fifth are singletons; the top ten hold approximately 7%. The sample comprised peripheral blood. All receptors derive from a woman aged 18-35 years with stable Graves' hyperthyroidism. Some clones in this sample may be carry-over from other donors' samples.

This rearrangement joins TRBV20-1 to TRBJ1-3; D unclear. Germline loops: CDR1 DFQATT, CDR2 SNEGSKA (reference sequence). The CDR3 is 11 residues long. V was trimmed by 6 bases and J by 7 bases, leaving 10 bases between them. DNA for the CDR3: TGCAGTGCCGTCCTCGGCAACACCATATATTTT. It translates to CSAVLGNTIYF.

The V and J genes are TRBV20-1 and TRBJ1-1; D gene ambiguous. The CDR3 is 16 residues long. Germline CDR1 reads DFQATT; CDR2 reads SNEGSKA (reference sequence). V lost 4 bases and J 1 base, leaving 19 bases between the germline ends. CDR3 region: CSAMTSLGAGNTEAFF. Written as DNA, the CDR3 is TGCAGTGCTATGACGTCATTGGGCGCGGGGAACACTGAAGCTTTCTTT.

There are many counts of this clonotype. The rearrangement uses TRBV29-1 and TRBJ1-3; TRBD1 might be the D (5 bases). The CDR3 is 14 amino acids. Germline assignment: CDR1 SQVTM and CDR2 ANQGSEA. V was pared by 6 bases and J by 1 base, with 13 bases between. CDR3: CSVKTEGSGNTIYF. Here the CDR3 DNA reads TGCAGCGTGAAGACGGAGGGGTCTGGAAACACCATATATTTT. Using reference TRBV29-1 and TRBJ1-3 for the parts outside the CDR3, the full variable domain is SAVISQKPSRDICQRGTSLTIQCQVDSQVTMMFWYRQQPGQSLTLIATANQGSEATYESGFVIDKFPISRPNLTFSTLTVSNMSPEDSSIYLCSVKTEGSGNTIYFGEGSWLTVV.

The DNA for the CDR3 is TGTGCCAGCAGTTACCGCGCCGGGACACGAGAGACCCAGTACTTC. Translated, it gives CASSYRAGTRETQYF. J is TRBJ2-5 and V is TRBV6-5, with a weak D call TRBD1 (6 bases). The V and J ends lost 2 bases and 4 bases respectively, with 14 bases between them. There are 15 residues in the CDR3. CDR1 is MNHEY and CDR2 is SVGAGI in the germline V gene.

This clonotype was counted between two and nine times. This chain connects TRBV2 to TRBJ1-5, with D unresolved. V was pared by 1 base and J by 2 bases, with 9 bases between. The CDR3 runs 15 residues. Germline assignment: CDR1 SNHLY and CDR2 FYNNEI. CDR3 residues: CASSEGGQGNQPQHF. CDR3 DNA sequence: TGTGCCAGCAGTGAAGGCGGGCAGGGCAATCAGCCCCAGCATTTT.

This clonotype has at least ten counts. The chain employs TRBV5-6 and TRBJ2-5, with 7 bases lining up with TRBD1. This CDR3 is 14 amino acids long. V gave up 4 bases and J gave up 4 bases; unmatched junction bases: 7. Germline V gene sequence: CDR1 SGHDT, CDR2 YYEEEE. CDR3 in DNA: TGTGCCAGCAGCCAGCCGAGGGGGCGAGAGACCCAGTACTTC. This codes for CASSQPRGRETQYF. The entire variable domain, with the rest obtained from reference TRBV5-6 and TRBJ2-5, is as follows: DAGVTQSPTHLIKTRGQQVTLRCSPKSGHDTVSWYQQALGQGPQFIFQYYEEEERQRGNFPDRFSGHQFPNYSSELNVNALLLGDSALYLCASSQPRGRETQYFGPGTRLLVL.

This clonotype turned up a few times. The chain has TRBV30 and TRBJ1-1, with D tentatively TRBD1 (5 bases). CDR3 length: 11 amino acids. The V gene lost 8 bases and the J gene lost 8 bases, with 15 bases spanning the gap. Germline V gene data show CDR1 as GTSNPN and CDR2 as SVGIG (reference sequence). CDR3 in DNA: TGTGCCGTCGAAGGCGGGACCGAAGCTTTCTTT. Translated, it gives CAVEGGTEAFF.

This clonotype was counted at least ten times. The chain links TRBV2 to TRBJ1-5; D perhaps matches TRBD1 (5 bases). The CDR3 consists of 14 residues. V lost 7 bases and J lost 7, with 17 bases in between. Germline CDR1 and CDR2: SNHLY and FYNNEI. The CDR3 region is CASTLSRGGQPQHF. The CDR3 nucleotides read TGTGCCAGCACCCTGAGTAGGGGAGGACAGCCCCAGCATTTT.

This clonotype was observed at least ten times. This chain joins TRBV6-5 and TRBJ1-5; D might be TRBD1 (5 bases). Germline V gene lookup returns CDR1 MNHEY and CDR2 SVGAGI. The CDR3 has 15 amino acids. Trimming took off 6 bases at V and 1 base at J, with 13 bases between the two ends. In DNA, the CDR3 is TGTGCCAGCAGCATAGGACCAGGGAGCAATCAGCCCCAGCATTTT. It translates to CASSIGPGSNQPQHF.

As to this clonotype: Relative to the germline gene, one junction end is altered; a read error may explain this. V gene TRBV29-1 combines with J gene TRBJ1-2; possibly TRBD1 for D (5 bases). Per germline, CDR1 SQVTM and CDR2 ANQGSEA. There are 11 residues in the CDR3. In nucleotides, the CDR3 is TGCAGCGTTGCCCGGGACTTTGGCCACACCTTC. Translation: CSVARDFGHTF.

At least ten counts were recorded for this clonotype. The chain is built from TRBV6-5 and TRBJ1-6, with D perhaps TRBD1 (5 bases). The CDR3 is made up of 17 amino acids. Germline CDR1 MNHEY, CDR2 SVGAGI. Trimming pared 4 bases from V and 6 bases from J, leaving 19 bases between. CDR3 sequence reads: CASSSSIGQGPNSPLHF. The CDR3 DNA sequence: TGTGCCAGCAGTTCATCGATTGGGCAGGGCCCTAATTCACCCCTCCACTTT.

The chain couples TRBV20-1 to TRBJ1-5; 7 positions agree with TRBD1. Germline CDR1 reads DFQATT; CDR2 reads SNEGSKA (reference sequence). CDR3 length: 13 residues. With V trimmed by 7 bases and J by 7 bases, 10 bases remained unmatched. The DNA for the CDR3 is TGCAGTGTCCGACAGGGTCCTGGACAGCCCCAGCATTTT. It is translated as CSVRQGPGQPQHF.

The chain couples TRBV5-1 to TRBJ2-7, with 9 bases aligning to TRBD2. Germline assignment: CDR1 SGHRS and CDR2 YFSETQ. Trimming removed 3 bases from V and 6 bases from J; junction bases left unmatched: 10. The CDR3 loop spans 15 amino acids. Here the CDR3 DNA reads TGCGCCAGCAGCTGGCACTCAAGCGGGGGGCGCGAGCAGTACTTC. Its protein product is CASSWHSSGGREQYF. Full variable domain (remainder filled in from reference TRBV5-1 and TRBJ2-7): KAGVTQTPRYLIKTRGQQVTLSCSPISGHRSVSWYQQTPGQGLQFLFEYFSETQRNKGNFPGRFSGRQFSNSRSEMNVSTLELGDSALYLCASSWHSSGGREQYFGPGTRLTVT.

This clonotype was seen many times. The gene calls are TRBV6-1 and TRBJ1-3; D remains ambiguous. Germline V CDR1 and CDR2: MNHNS, SASEGT. Trimming cost V 7 bases and J 2 bases, with 9 bases left between them. This CDR3 has 13 amino acids. The CDR3 region has the DNA TGTGCCAGCAAGGAGAGTGCTGGAAACACCATATATTTT. Residues: CASKESAGNTIYF.

This clonotype came up many times. J is TRBJ1-3 and V is TRBV25-1, with no clear D. Germline CDR1 reads MGHDK; CDR2 reads SYGVNS. CDR3 length equals 13 residues. Trimming shortened V by 6 bases and J by 3 bases, and 9 bases separated the two germline ends. This chain's CDR3 is CASRTIGGNTIYF. CDR3 sequence (DNA): TGTGCCAGCAGGACCATCGGTGGAAACACCATATATTTT.

This clonotype was found a few times. The chain recombines TRBV18 with TRBJ2-5, with D unclear. CDR1 and CDR2 from the germline V gene are KGHSH and LQKENI. CDR3 length: 14 amino acids. V gave up 5 bases and J gave up 2 bases, with 12 bases separating them. This CDR3 reads CASSTINAQETQYF. CDR3 DNA sequence: TGTGCCAGCTCAACCATCAACGCTCAAGAGACCCAGTACTTC.

The table lists this clonotype with a count of one. The chain is built from TRBV30 and TRBJ1-1; no clear D gene. The CDR3 extends over 12 amino acids. Germline-derived CDR1 and CDR2 are GTSNPN and SVGIG (reference sequence). V lost 3 bases and J lost 6, with 11 bases in between. The DNA for the CDR3 is TGTGCCTGGAGAGACCAACGAGCTGAAGCTTTCTTT. It encodes CAWRDQRAEAFF.

The chain links TRBV30 to TRBJ1-1; D call uncertain. There are 13 residues in the CDR3. Germline CDR1 is GTSNPN and CDR2 is SVGIG (reference sequence). V shed 1 base and J shed 7 bases, with 13 bases lying between them. The CDR3 nucleotides are TGTGCCTGGAGTGACGAGGGCCAAGTTGAAGCTTTCTTT. Amino acid sequence: CAWSDEGQVEAFF.

This clonotype showed up just a few times. V and J are TRBV11-2 and TRBJ2-7; possible D gene TRBD2, 7 bases. V was clipped by 5 bases and J by 2 bases, with 19 bases between them. This CDR3 contains 16 residues. Germline loops: CDR1 SGHAT, CDR2 FQNNGV. CDR3 region: CASSANKGGVAYEQYF. CDR3 sequence (DNA): TGTGCCAGCAGCGCCAATAAGGGGGGGGTCGCCTACGAGCAGTACTTC.

At least ten counts were recorded for this clonotype. The chain links TRBV30 to TRBJ1-1; no clear D gene. This CDR3 region has 11 residues. Germline CDR1 GTSNPN, CDR2 SVGIG (reference sequence). V lost 3 bases to trimming and J lost 3 bases, with 5 bases between them. The CDR3 protein is CAWRDYTEAFF. The CDR3, as DNA: TGTGCCTGGAGGGATTACACTGAAGCTTTCTTT.

This clonotype came up a few times. The chain combines TRBV14 with TRBJ1-5; D unclear. This CDR3 is built from 16 residues. V lost 2 bases and J 2 bases, leaving 13 bases between the germline ends. Germline CDR1 is SGHDN and CDR2 is FVKESK. CDR3 in amino acids: CASSQKVYGGNQPQHF. CDR3 in DNA: TGTGCCAGCAGCCAAAAAGTCTACGGGGGCAATCAGCCCCAGCATTTT.

The CDR3 loop reads CAWRDRGETEAFF. CDR3 coding DNA: TGTGCCTGGAGGGACAGGGGCGAGACTGAAGCTTTCTTT. The chain employs TRBV30 and TRBJ1-1, with 9 bases matching TRBD1. The CDR3 covers 13 residues. J lost 5 bases, V lost 3 bases, and 4 bases had no gene match. In germline, CDR1 is GTSNPN, CDR2 SVGIG (reference sequence).

Ten or more counts support this clonotype. V and J are TRBV6-1 and TRBJ1-6; 7 bases line up with TRBD1. Trimming at V came to 4 bases and at J to 0 bases, leaving 6 bases not matched to a gene. This CDR3 region has 17 residues. From germline, CDR1 is MNHNS and CDR2 SASEGT. DNA of the CDR3: TGTGCCAGCAGTGCCCGACAGGGAAGCTCCTATAATTCACCCCTCCACTTT. It specifies CASSARQGSSYNSPLHF.

V usage is TRBV6-5 and J usage is TRBJ1-1; D perhaps matches TRBD1 (6 bases). CDR1 and CDR2 from the germline V gene are MNHEY and SVGAGI. The V end was cut by 4 bases, the J end by 3 bases, with 18 bases between. This CDR3 spans 16 amino acids. This chain's CDR3 is CASSLGKGGAYTEAFF. In DNA form, the CDR3 reads TGTGCCAGCAGTTTGGGCAAGGGGGGGGCATACACTGAAGCTTTCTTT.

This clonotype was counted ten times or more. The DNA of the CDR3 is TGCAGTGCCAGATGGGGCGCGAACACCGGGGAGCTGTTTTTT. This codes for CSARWGANTGELFF. This chain links TRBV20-1 with TRBJ2-2, with D perhaps matching TRBD1 (5 bases). Trimming removed 6 bases from V and 0 bases from J, with 11 bases in between. In germline, CDR1 is DFQATT, CDR2 SNEGSKA (reference sequence). The length of the CDR3 is 14 residues.

At least ten counts were recorded for this clonotype. The chain carries TRBV18 and TRBJ2-5; a weak D match, TRBD1 (5 bases). The germline V gene encodes CDR1 KGHSH and CDR2 LQKENI. V was pared by 0 bases and J by 4 bases, with 6 bases between. The CDR3 covers 13 residues. The DNA of the CDR3 is TGTGCCAGCTCACCACCAGGGGCAGAGACCCAGTACTTC. Its protein product is CASSPPGAETQYF.